This TCR beta chain was recorded in a study of blood T cell repertoires in COVID-19. About the study: T cells, B-cell-depleted T cells, or PBMCs provided the cDNA or gDNA that served as material.

Only in-frame clones appear in the TCRdb table, and some are missing; sequencing was by immunoSEQ multiplex PCR. Among 260,000 or so clones listed, roughly 86% were seen once. CDR1 is ENHRY and CDR2 is SYGVKD in the germline V gene. V was clipped by 3 bases and J by 0 bases, with 5 bases between them. This CDR3 contains 13 residues. The chain recombines TRBV10-3 with TRBJ2-5; D uncertain. This receptor was identified in a woman aged 25 to 39 with acute COVID-19. Sequenced input: PBMCs or T cells enriched from blood (not recorded which). The CDR3 region is CAISETYQETQYF. The CDR3 bases are TGTGCCATCAGTGAAACATACCAAGAGACCCAGTACTTC.